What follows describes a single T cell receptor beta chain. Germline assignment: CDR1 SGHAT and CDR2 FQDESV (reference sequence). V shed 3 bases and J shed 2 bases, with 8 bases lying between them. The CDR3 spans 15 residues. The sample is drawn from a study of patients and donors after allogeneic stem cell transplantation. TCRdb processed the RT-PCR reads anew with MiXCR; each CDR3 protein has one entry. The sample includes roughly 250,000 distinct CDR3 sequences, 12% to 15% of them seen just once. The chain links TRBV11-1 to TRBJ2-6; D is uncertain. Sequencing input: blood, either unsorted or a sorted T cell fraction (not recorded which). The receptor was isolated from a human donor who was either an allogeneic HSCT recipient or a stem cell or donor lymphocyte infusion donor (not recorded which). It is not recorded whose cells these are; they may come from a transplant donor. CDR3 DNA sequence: TGTGCCAGCAGCTTGGGCAGTACTGGGGCCAACGTCCTGACTTTC. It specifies CASSLGSTGANVLTF.